This TCR beta chain was recorded in a study of blood T cell repertoires in COVID-19. Study as a whole: Collection of acute and convalescent COVID-19 samples took place in the United States, Italy and Spain. The analysed material was cDNA or gDNA that came from T cells, B-cell-depleted T cells, or PBMCs.

Some clones are missing from TCRdb's copy, which holds only in-frame ones; the method was immunoSEQ multiplex PCR. The sample has about 360,000 clones, 75% to 90% seen once. This clonotype was sampled from a woman aged 60 to 75 with COVID-19, enrolled during active disease. Material for sequencing was peripheral blood.

The DNA of the CDR3 is TGTGCCAGCAGCCAAGTACAACCAGGGGTCTTGCATTCACCCCTCCACTTT. This codes for CASSQVQPGVLHSPLHF. The chain employs TRBV3-1 (or the pseudogene TRBV3-2) and TRBJ1-6, with D tentatively TRBD1 (6 bases). V lost 1 base and J lost 8, with 18 bases in between. Germline V gene sequence: CDR1 LGHDT, CDR2 YNNKEL (reference sequence). The CDR3 is 17 amino acids.